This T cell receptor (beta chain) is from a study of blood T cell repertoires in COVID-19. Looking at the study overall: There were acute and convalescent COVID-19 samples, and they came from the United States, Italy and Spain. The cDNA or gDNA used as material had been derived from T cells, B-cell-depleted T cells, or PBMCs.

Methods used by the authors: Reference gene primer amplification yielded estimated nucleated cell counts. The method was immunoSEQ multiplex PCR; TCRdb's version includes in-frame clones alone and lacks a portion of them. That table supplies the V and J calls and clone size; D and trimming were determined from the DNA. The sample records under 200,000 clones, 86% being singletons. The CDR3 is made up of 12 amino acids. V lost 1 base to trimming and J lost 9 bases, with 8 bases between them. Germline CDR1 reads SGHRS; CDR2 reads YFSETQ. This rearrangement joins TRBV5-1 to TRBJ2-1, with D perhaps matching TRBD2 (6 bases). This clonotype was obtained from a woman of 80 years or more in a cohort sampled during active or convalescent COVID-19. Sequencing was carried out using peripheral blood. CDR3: CASSLTGVEQFF. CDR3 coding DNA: TGCGCCAGCAGCTTGACGGGAGTTGAGCAGTTCTTC. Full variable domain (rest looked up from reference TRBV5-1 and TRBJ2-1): KAGVTQTPRYLIKTRGQQVTLSCSPISGHRSVSWYQQTPGQGLQFLFEYFSETQRNKGNFPGRFSGRQFSNSRSEMNVSTLELGDSALYLCASSLTGVEQFFGPGTRLTVL.